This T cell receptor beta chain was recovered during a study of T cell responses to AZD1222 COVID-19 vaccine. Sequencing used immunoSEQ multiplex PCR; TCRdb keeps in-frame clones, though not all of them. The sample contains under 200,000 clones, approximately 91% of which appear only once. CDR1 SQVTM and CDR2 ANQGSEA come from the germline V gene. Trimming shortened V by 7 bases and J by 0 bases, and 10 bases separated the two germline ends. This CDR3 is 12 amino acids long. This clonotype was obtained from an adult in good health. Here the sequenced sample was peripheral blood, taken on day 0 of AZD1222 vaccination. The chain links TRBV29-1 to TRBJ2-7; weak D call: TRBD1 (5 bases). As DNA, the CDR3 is TGCAGCGCCGCCAGGGACTCCTACGAGCAGTACTTC. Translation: CSAARDSYEQYF.